This TCR beta chain was recovered during a study of blood T cells in healthy people across ages (dated by TCRdb to between 2014 and 2017). Describing the broader study: In model experiments, template switching captured roughly one uniquely barcoded TCR beta cDNA molecule for every two T cells. Using deep sequencing normalized with unique cDNA molecular identifiers, the study measured how TCR beta repertoire diversity changes with age. Donors were grouped into four age groups: young (average approximately 16 years), middle-aged (about 40), aged (around 60) and long-lived (approximately 78). To avoid experimental bias, donors of different ages were spread randomly across the sequencing lanes. Two additional independent replicas of 1 million unique cDNA reads from the same blood draw were analyzed for two donors (one aged 18 to 30 and one aged 80 or older).

Receptors were amplified or captured by 5' RACE. Sequencing used an Illumina HiSeq 2500. The second PCR ran for roughly 7 to 12 cycles and used a J-beta primer mix along with a sample-barcoded 5' primer. A template-switch 5' adaptor carrying 12 random nucleotides introduced a unique molecular identifier onto each TCR beta cDNA molecule. At least 2.5 million CDR3-containing paired-end reads were obtained from each sample. First-strand cDNA was synthesized from all RNA with the Mint cDNA synthesis kit, primed by a TRBC-specific oligonucleotide. After uracil-DNA glycosylase treatment, a first 18-cycle PCR used universal primers M1SS and BC2_uni_R on all cDNA. In the source study's methods: Normalization of each sample was performed by random selection of 1 million high-quality reads, each carrying a distinct molecular identifier. Reads with shared molecular identifiers were discarded instead of being binned into consensus sequences. CDR3 identification, clonotype clustering and error correction used MiTCR with a Q25 quality threshold and the strictest error-elimination algorithm. A nonparametric unseen species model using Euler transformation provided a lower-bound estimate of total TCR beta diversity. The public reads were quality trimmed at Q25 with fastp and then assembled into clones with MiXCR by TCRdb, keeping productive beta chains. Identical CDR3 proteins give one entry, which carries the most common genes and DNA. TCRdb's processing, not the study's, gives the V and J calls here. The sample table shows 850,000 to 1,100,000 distinct CDR3 sequences, and about two fifths are seen once. The top ten hold over 10% of the sample.

Systemically healthy Caucasian individuals from Russia, 35 to 50 in total and aged roughly 6 to 95 years, were included as donors. Each donor gave around 9 milliliters of peripheral blood, collected into EDTA-treated Vacutainer tubes. Ficoll-Paque density-gradient centrifugation was used to isolate PBMCs, with at least 6 million per sample. Total RNA, at least 6 micrograms per sample, was extracted from PBMCs with Trizol reagent. For every donor, flow cytometry on a PBMC aliquot measured the percentage of naive CD45RAhigh/CD27high T cells. Only a few counts were recorded for this clonotype. This receptor's antigen is unknown. No much larger clone exists at a distance of one base, and base qualities are not known. Paper-wide results and their limitations: Compared with the aged group, the long-lived group had more naive CD4+ T cells, fewer expanded clones and increased TCR diversity, suggesting age selection. Estimates of total diversity based on one million sequenced T cells were regarded as lower bounds and as underestimates. Observed TCR beta diversity correlated strongly with the percentage of naive T cells measured by flow cytometry. Since profiling was done on bulk unsorted PBMCs, naive and antigen-experienced compartments could not be conclusively compared. As age increased, observed TCR beta diversity per million T cells dropped in a roughly linear way, and a significant reduction was already evident by age about 40. Because donor CMV infection status was unknown, age-related changes in expanded clonotypes were potentially confounded.

CDR1 and CDR2, looked up from the germline V gene (reference sequence), are DFQATT and SNEGSKA. From the cysteine up to the phenylalanine, the CDR3 has a length of 15 residues. Just CDR3 DNA is preserved here, 45 bases in frame from base 1. Trimming takes 1 base from V and 2 bases from J, and the germline ends sit 15 bases apart. The chain employs TRBV20-1 and TRBJ2-7; too little of a D gene remains to name it. Material: blood. This clonotype was obtained from a young man in good health. The CDR3 here reads CSARAGIERTYEQYF. The DNA reads TGCAGTGCTAGAGCTGGGATCGAACGCACCTACGAGCAGTACTTC.